This T cell receptor (beta chain) is drawn from a study of blood T cell repertoires in COVID-19. About the research overall: Some COVID-19 samples were acute and others convalescent; all came from the United States, Italy and Spain.

Germline lookup yields CDR1 SNHLY and CDR2 FYNNEI. The CDR3 consists of 13 residues. Trimming took off 4 bases at V and 7 bases at J, with 14 bases between the two ends. In the original processing: Estimation of nucleated cell counts relied on the amplification of reference gene primers. Assay used: immunoSEQ multiplex PCR; TCRdb lists only in-frame clones, some missing. For V, J and clone size, that table is used; D and trimming come from the DNA. The table has 250,000 or so clones, 70% to 75% seen once. The receptor's source is an elderly woman with acute or convalescent COVID-19. The rearrangement joins TRBV2 to TRBJ2-7; no reliable D call. The sample taken for sequencing was peripheral blood. CDR3 in amino acids: CASSGGTSREQYF. The CDR3 bases are TGTGCCAGCAGTGGCGGAACCTCTCGGGAGCAGTACTTC.